Listed below are T cell receptor beta chains from one sample, sequenced in a study of OX40 agonist ivuxolimab in advanced cancers. Libraries were prepared by immunoSEQ multiplex PCR; TCRdb keeps only in-frame clonotypes and omits some of them. The sample lists tens of thousands of clones; roughly 84% were seen once. This specimen was CD4+ or CD8+ T cells sorted from blood, taken in a trial of the OX40 agonist ivuxolimab. These receptors all stem from an adult with an advanced solid tumor such as melanoma, head and neck, liver or kidney cancer. Each CDR3 is given with its conserved first and last residue.

v_gene,CDR3aa
TRBV6-5,CASSPGTAPTWEQYF
TRBV7-9,CASSLGAGGREKLFF
TRBV11-2,CASSSLAGDHGELFF
TRBV7-2,CASSLVAGANTDTQYF
TRBV7-9,CASSFSSGAKNIQYF
TRBV19,CASSKSPVTGELFF
TRBV5-1,CASSLALQGVGEAFF
TRBV5-1,CASSPEGGARQPQHF
TRBV7-2,CASSLARRGYEQYF
TRBV6-9,CASSPQPGRRQEGEETQYF
TRBV19,CASNSGQGSIRYTF
TRBV5-6,CASSFIRDQGSQYF
TRBV5-4,CASSFQGTNEQFF
TRBV9,CASSVGPGPYEQYF
TRBV4-2,CASSQAPGNHEQYF
TRBV6-5,CAIRQAVNTEAFF
TRBV19,CASSTPGQGAYGYTF
TRBV9,CASSFTSGSYEQYF